The present T cell receptor beta chain was sequenced within a study of T cell repertoires in cytomegalovirus infection. Ten or more counts support this clonotype. What it recognizes is unknown. Germline V gene sequence: CDR1 SGHVS, CDR2 FQNEAQ. Trimming cost V 5 bases and J 4 bases, with 9 bases left between them. The length of the CDR3 is 13 residues. TCRdb ran MiXCR on the reads and lists one entry per CDR3 protein. This sample has 60,000 to 75,000 distinct CDR3 sequences, with approximately 24% found just once. This receptor was obtained from a human donor in good health (CMV status not recorded). Some clones in this sample may be carry-over from other donors' samples. This chain joins TRBV7-8 and TRBJ2-4; maybe TRBD2 (5 bases). What was sequenced was PBMCs, sequenced either directly or after in vitro stimulation (not recorded which). This CDR3 is CASSLSGKNIQYF. Written as DNA, the CDR3 is TGTGCCAGCAGCCTAAGCGGTAAAAACATTCAGTACTTC.